This entry lists 7 T cell receptor beta chains sequenced from one sample in a study of T cell responses to AZD1222 COVID-19 vaccine. Profiled with immunoSEQ multiplex PCR; TCRdb holds only in-frame clones, not every one. Of some 190,000 clones listed, around 88% are singletons. Sequencing used peripheral blood, obtained on day 0 of AZD1222 vaccination. These receptors were obtained from an adult in good health.

This chain connects TRBV30 to TRBJ2-1; a possible D gene is TRBD1 (6 bases). Germline V lookup: CDR1 GTSNPN, CDR2 SVGIG (reference sequence). The CDR3 covers 13 residues. Trimming took off 2 bases at V and 15 bases at J, with 20 bases between the two ends. DNA for the CDR3: TGTGCCTGGAGTCCCTTCCGGCAGGGGCCAGCGTTCTTC. Residues: CAWSPFRQGPAFF.

The V gene is TRBV6-5, the J gene TRBJ1-5; D remains unclear. The V end lost 7 bases, the J end lost 1 base, and 14 bases lay between the germline ends. CDR1 is MNHEY, CDR2 SVGAGI, per germline. This CDR3 is built from 15 residues. Here the CDR3 DNA reads TGTGCCAGCACTAGAGATGATGCCAGCAATCAGCCCCAGCATTTT. Its protein is CASTRDDASNQPQHF.

DNA for the CDR3: TGTGCCAGCAGCTTGACTAGCGGCACAGATACGCAGTATTTT. Its translation is CASSLTSGTDTQYF. The V call is TRBV5-5, the J call TRBJ2-3; the match to TRBD2 covers 7 bases. V was clipped by 1 base and J by 1 base; unmatched bases: 0. Germline loops: CDR1 SGHKS, CDR2 YYEKEE (reference sequence). The CDR3 has 14 amino acids.

The chain carries TRBV25-1 and TRBJ2-3; 8 bases align to TRBD1. Germline V CDR1 and CDR2: MGHDK, SYGVNS. V lost 4 bases and J lost 6; bases outside the gene matches: 6. The CDR3 is 14 residues long. CDR3 amino acids: CASSVQGARDTQYF. DNA of the CDR3: TGTGCCAGCAGTGTTCAGGGGGCGAGGGATACGCAGTATTTT.

The chain has TRBV5-1 and TRBJ1-1; unclear D gene. CDR1 and CDR2 from the germline V gene are SGHRS and YFSETQ. The CDR3 consists of 11 residues. The V gene lost 5 bases and the J gene lost 0 bases, with 2 bases spanning the gap. CDR3: CASRLNTEAFF. DNA for the CDR3: TGCGCCAGCAGGCTGAACACTGAAGCTTTCTTT.

The J gene is TRBJ1-2, the V gene TRBV19, with D possibly matching TRBD1 (6 bases). The CDR3 sequence is 13 residues long. CDR1 and CDR2 from the germline V gene are LNHDA and SQIVND (reference sequence). V was shortened by 10 bases and J by 7 bases, with 19 bases between the two germline ends. The CDR3 is CATQKIRDTGYTF. In DNA, the CDR3 is TGTGCCACGCAGAAGATCCGGGACACTGGCTACACCTTC.

This sequence joins TRBV6-5 and TRBJ2-2; no firm D call. Per germline, CDR1 MNHEY and CDR2 SVGAGI. Between the trimmed V and J ends, which lost 7 bases and 2 bases, there was a span of 11 bases. This CDR3 comprises 14 residues. In DNA form, the CDR3 reads TGTGCCAGCACCCCCCGGAGAAACACCGGGGAGCTGTTTTTT. As protein: CASTPRRNTGELFF.